Listed here are 14 T cell receptor beta chains from one sample, sequenced in a study of CD8 T cells in ankylosing spondylitis. TCRdb analysed the 5' RACE reads with MiXCR anew, one entry per CDR3 protein. The repertoire includes around 130,000 distinct CDR3 sequences, about 6.5% of them detected once, and 9.5% to 15% sits in the top ten. Sequenced: blood, either unsorted or a sorted T cell fraction (not recorded which). The receptor set was obtained from a male donor with ankylosing spondylitis or in good health (not recorded which).

This clonotype came up many times. J is TRBJ2-3 and V is TRBV5-1, with TRBD2 matching 7 bases. The germline gives CDR1 SGHRS, CDR2 YFSETQ. The CDR3 is made up of 14 amino acids. V was pared by 6 bases and J by 3 bases, with 7 bases of the junction left unmatched. The CDR3 reads CASTPTSQTDTQYF. The CDR3 bases are TGCGCCAGCACCCCGACTAGCCAGACAGATACGCAGTATTTT.

This clonotype was counted at least ten times. In nucleotides, the CDR3 is TGTGCCGTACAACAGGGGTTTCCCGCCTACGAGCAGTACTTC. The encoded protein is CAVQQGFPAYEQYF. This rearrangement joins TRBV7-2 to TRBJ2-7; 7 bases align to TRBD1. The CDR3 length is 14 residues. From germline, CDR1 is SGHTA and CDR2 FQGNSA. Trimming at V came to 11 bases and at J to 2 bases, leaving 12 bases not matched to a gene. The full variable domain, with the rest looked up from reference TRBV7-2 and TRBJ2-7, is GAGVSQSPSNKVTEKGKDVELRCDPISGHTALYWYRQSLGQGLEFLIYFQGNSAPDKSGLPSDRFSAERTGGSVSTLTIQRTQQEDSAVYLCAVQQGFPAYEQYFGPGTRLTVT.

The chain joins TRBV12-3 or TRBV12-4 to TRBJ1-4; tentatively, D is TRBD1 (5 bases). Trimming removed 5 bases from V and 2 bases from J, with 15 bases in between. CDR3 size: 16 residues. CDR3 region: CASSPSGAGTNEKLFF. The CDR3 bases are TGTGCCAGCAGTCCCTCCGGGGCAGGGACTAATGAAAAACTGTTTTTT.

This clonotype was observed at least ten times. The rearrangement joins TRBV6-1 to TRBJ2-7; 7 nucleotides match TRBD2. Germline CDR1 reads MNHNS; CDR2 reads SASEGT. There are 15 residues in the CDR3. The trim removed 3 bases at V and 2 bases at J, leaving 7 bases unmatched. DNA of the CDR3: TGTGCCAGCAGTGAGGCTAGCGGTATCCCCTACGAGCAGTACTTC. Amino acid sequence: CASSEASGIPYEQYF.

This clonotype was recorded many times. V gene TRBV10-2 combines with J gene TRBJ2-1, with TRBD2 identical over 7 bases. Trimming at V came to 3 bases and at J to 2 bases, leaving 7 bases not matched to a gene. CDR3 length equals 16 residues. The germline gives CDR1 WSHSY, CDR2 SAAADI. In DNA, the CDR3 is TGCGCCAGCAGTGATCGGGTCGGGAGGCCCTACAATGAGCAGTTCTTC. It is translated as CASSDRVGRPYNEQFF.

In its sample, this clonotype was seen many times. The CDR3 sequence: CASSMDMNTGELFF. For the CDR3, the DNA is TGTGCCAGCAGTATGGACATGAACACCGGGGAGCTGTTTTTT. The chain combines TRBV12-3 or TRBV12-4 with TRBJ2-2, with a possible D match to TRBD1 (5 bases). This CDR3 contains 14 residues. Trimming pared 5 bases from V and 1 base from J, leaving 8 bases between.

This clonotype has a count of ten or more. The chain joins TRBV14 to TRBJ2-3; D ambiguous. The CDR3 sequence is 14 residues long. V dropped 0 bases and J dropped 4 bases, with 8 bases sitting between them. CDR1 is SGHDN, CDR2 FVKESK, per germline. This chain's CDR3 is CASSQDIPPDTQYF. In nucleotides, the CDR3 is TGTGCCAGCAGCCAAGATATACCGCCAGATACGCAGTATTTT.

The genes are TRBV7-6 and TRBJ2-2, with unresolved D. Germline CDR1 and CDR2: SGHVS and FNYEAQ. The CDR3 consists of 14 residues. Trimming left V 1 base short and J 3 bases short, with 6 bases between. The CDR3 DNA follows: TGTGCCAGCAGCTTAGAACAAGACACCGGGGAGCTGTTTTTT. Protein sequence: CASSLEQDTGELFF. The whole variable domain, filled in from reference TRBV7-6 and TRBJ2-2, reads GAGVSQSPRYKVTKRGQDVALRCDPISGHVSLYWYRQALGQGPEFLTYFNYEAQQDKSGLPNDRFSAERPEGSISTLTIQRTEQRDSAMYRCASSLEQDTGELFFGEGSRLTVL.

This clonotype was detected ten times or more. V and J are TRBV28 and TRBJ2-1; TRBD2 matches at 7 bases. Germline V gene data show CDR1 as MDHEN and CDR2 as SYDVKM. The CDR3 has 15 amino acids. V lost 7 bases, J lost 0 bases, and 6 bases stayed unmatched. The CDR3, as DNA: TGTGCCAGCAATCGCGGGGGTAGCTCCTACAATGAGCAGTTCTTC. Translation gives CASNRGGSSYNEQFF. The entire variable domain, with the rest obtained from reference TRBV28 and TRBJ2-1, is as follows: DVKVTQSSRYLVKRTGEKVFLECVQDMDHENMFWYRQDPGLGLRLIYFSYDVKMKEKGDIPEGYSVSREKKERFSLILESASTNQTSMYLCASNRGGSSYNEQFFGPGTRLTVL.

This sequence joins TRBV20-1 and TRBJ2-5; D ambiguous. V dropped 3 bases and J dropped 5 bases, with 10 bases sitting between them. Germline V lookup: CDR1 DFQATT, CDR2 SNEGSKA (reference sequence). CDR3 length: 12 residues. The chain's CDR3 is CSARVSWETQYF. CDR3 nucleotide sequence: TGCAGTGCTAGGGTTAGTTGGGAGACCCAGTACTTC.

This clonotype showed up many times. V is TRBV20-1 and J is TRBJ2-5; D may be TRBD2 (5 bases). Trimming cost V 3 bases and J 2 bases, with 10 bases left between them. CDR1 and CDR2 from the germline V gene are DFQATT and SNEGSKA (reference sequence). This CDR3 has 13 residues. CDR3 loop: CSASHGVQETQYF. DNA for the CDR3: TGCAGTGCTAGTCACGGGGTACAAGAGACCCAGTACTTC.

The table lists this clonotype with many counts. The chain combines TRBV29-1 with TRBJ2-5; D not resolved. This CDR3 spans 13 amino acids. Germline CDR1 and CDR2: SQVTM and ANQGSEA. V shed 2 bases and J shed 5 bases, with 12 bases lying between them. CDR3 in DNA: TGCAGCGTTGAAATCAACGTTGGCGAGACCCAGTACTTC. Its protein product is CSVEINVGETQYF. Filled out from reference TRBV29-1 and TRBJ2-5, the complete variable domain reads SAVISQKPSRDICQRGTSLTIQCQVDSQVTMMFWYRQQPGQSLTLIATANQGSEATYESGFVIDKFPISRPNLTFSTLTVSNMSPEDSSIYLCSVEINVGETQYFGPGTRLLVL.

This clonotype occurred many times. This chain connects TRBV10-1 to TRBJ2-3; 7 bases line up with TRBD2. Germline loops: CDR1 WNHNN, CDR2 SYGVQD (reference sequence). The CDR3 is 14 residues long. V shed 0 bases, J shed 9 bases, and the junction held 6 bases outside the gene matches. CDR3 coding DNA: TGCGCCAGCAGTGAGTCTGGCGGGGGATTCACGCAGTATTTT. Amino acid sequence: CASSESGGGFTQYF.

This clonotype was counted at least ten times. The V gene is TRBV2, the J gene TRBJ2-3; TRBD1 matches 8 bases. V gave up 7 bases and J gave up 0 bases; unmatched junction bases: 3. CDR1 and CDR2 from the germline V gene are SNHLY and FYNNEI. CDR3 size: 14 residues. The CDR3 loop is CASNDRGSTDTQYF. The CDR3 DNA reads TGTGCCAGCAACGACAGGGGAAGCACAGATACGCAGTATTTT.